This TCR beta chain appears in the sequencing data of a study of CDR3 diversity in severe acne. MiXCR, applied by TCRdb to the PCR reads, yields one record per CDR3 protein. Among approximately 80,000 distinct CDR3 sequences, over 40% were seen once, and the ten largest hold 14%. Sequenced input: blood. This sequence was found in a male donor in good health, without acne.

The CDR3 is CSARIGLGYGYTF. The CDR3 nucleotides read TGCAGCGCAAGGATAGGATTAGGCTATGGCTACACCTTC. The chain joins TRBV29-1 to TRBJ1-2; unclear D gene. CDR1 SQVTM and CDR2 ANQGSEA come from the germline V gene. Between the trimmed V and J ends, which lost 7 bases and 4 bases, there was a span of 16 bases. The CDR3 sequence is 13 residues long.